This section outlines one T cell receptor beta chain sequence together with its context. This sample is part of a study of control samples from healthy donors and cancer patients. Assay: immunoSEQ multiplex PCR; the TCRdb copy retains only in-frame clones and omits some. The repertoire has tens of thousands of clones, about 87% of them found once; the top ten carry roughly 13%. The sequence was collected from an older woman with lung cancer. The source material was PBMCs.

CDR3 amino acids: CASSIGTRGDTQYF. CDR3 sequence (DNA): TGTGCCAGCAGTATAGGGACCCGGGGAGATACGCAGTATTTT. The chain has TRBV27 and TRBJ2-3; D might be TRBD1 or TRBD2, each matching 5 bases. The CDR3 runs to 14 residues. Trimming removed 5 bases from V and 5 bases from J, with 14 bases in between. Germline assignment: CDR1 MNHEY and CDR2 SMNVEV (reference sequence).